This T cell receptor beta chain appears in the sequencing data of a study of blood T cell repertoires in COVID-19. Overall study: T cells, B-cell-depleted T cells, or PBMCs provided the cDNA or gDNA that served as material.

The CDR3 covers 13 residues. V shed 4 bases and J shed 8 bases, with 14 bases lying between them. The V gene's germline CDR1 is LGHDT and CDR2 YNNKEL (reference sequence). The study counted Cohort 3 donors as recovered given two negative PCRs, clearance, or symptom resolution. Original processing notes: Estimation of nucleated cell counts was performed using reference gene primer amplification. The protocol was immunoSEQ multiplex PCR, while the TCRdb copy is restricted to in-frame clones and leaves out a portion. V, J and clone size derive from that table, while D and trimming were established from the DNA sequence. This sample has 300,000 or so clones, with roughly 84% found just once.

The receptor's source is a woman in her twenties or thirties who had recovered from COVID-19. Sequencing used PBMCs or T cells enriched from blood (not recorded which). The rearrangement links TRBV3-1 (or the pseudogene TRBV3-2) to TRBJ1-1; tentative D call: TRBD1 (5 bases). As DNA, the CDR3 is TGTGCCAGCAGCCTTGACAGATCTAAGGAAGCTTTCTTT. Its protein is CASSLDRSKEAFF.